This TCR beta chain emerged from a study of monozygotic twins with inflammatory bowel disease. General study points: No one strong IBD-associated signal or clonotype was supported.

The length of the CDR3 is 17 residues. Germline-derived CDR1 and CDR2 are SGHRS and YFSETQ. Template switching added UMIs carrying a 6-nucleotide sample barcode. TCRdb re-called the 5' RACE reads and gives one entry per CDR3 protein, without DNA. Recorded here are about 380,000 distinct CDR3 sequences; the top ten clones represent about 2.5%. With regard to this clonotype: The antigen is undetermined.

The sample comprised blood. This clonotype was sampled from a human donor with ulcerative colitis or Crohn's disease, or a healthy co-twin of an affected twin (not recorded which). The chain combines TRBV5-1 with TRBJ2-3; TCRdb proposes TRBD1, but this gene call is untestable without DNA. CDR3 loop: CASSFPRSKGVTDTQYF.